The rows below give T cell receptor beta chains drawn from one sample of a study of T cell responses to AZD1222 COVID-19 vaccine. Measured with immunoSEQ multiplex PCR; TCRdb has only the in-frame clones, and not every one. The repertoire consists of some 150,000 clones, with about 87% occurring once and the leading ten covering roughly 9.7%. The sequences come from peripheral blood, collected 28 days after the second AZD1222 dose. These receptors originate from an adult who received the AZD1222 COVID-19 vaccine. CDR3s include the opening cysteine and the closing phenylalanine or tryptophan. D genes are given only for firm matches. Size is omitted from some rows. Given values are once, few, many or a class for expanded clones.

J: TRBJ2-6
D: .
size: .
V: TRBV18
CDR3: CASSPTGVSGANVLTF
DNA: TGTGCCAGCTCACCGACCGGGGTCTCTGGGGCCAACGTCCTGACTTTC

J: TRBJ2-5
D: .
size: .
V: TRBV7-2
CDR3: CASSLAASEGQETQYF
DNA: TGTGCCAGCAGCTTAGCGGCTAGCGAGGGGCAAGAGACCCAGTACTTC

J: TRBJ2-2
D: .
size: .
V: TRBV28
CDR3: CASSTWGGPAGGELFF
DNA: TGTGCCAGCAGTACCTGGGGGGGGCCCGCGGGCGGGGAGCTGTTTTTT

J: TRBJ2-3
D: .
size: .
V: TRBV29-1
CDR3: CSGATDTQYF
DNA: TGCAGCGGGGCCACAGATACGCAGTATTTT

J: TRBJ2-5
D: .
size: .
V: TRBV18
CDR3: CASSPPVVRLQETQYF
DNA: TGTGCCAGCTCACCACCGGTGGTCAGGCTACAAGAGACCCAGTACTTC

J: TRBJ1-2
D: TRBD1
size: .
V: TRBV19
CDR3: CASSTVQGAAYGYTF
DNA: TGTGCCAGTAGTACGGTACAGGGGGCAGCCTATGGCTACACCTTC

J: TRBJ2-7
D: TRBD2
size: .
V: TRBV28
CDR3: CAVGGGLPNLEQYF
DNA: TGTGCCGTGGGGGGGGGACTACCCAACCTGGAGCAGTACTTC

J: TRBJ1-5
D: .
size: .
V: TRBV28
CDR3: CASSSGLSNQPQHF
DNA: TGTGCCAGCAGTTCGGGACTGAGCAATCAGCCCCAGCATTTT

J: TRBJ1-5
D: .
size: .
V: TRBV28
CDR3: CASSPHGPYSNQPQHF
DNA: TGTGCCAGCAGTCCACACGGACCTTATAGCAATCAGCCCCAGCATTTT

J: TRBJ1-6
D: .
size: .
V: TRBV6-6
CDR3: CASSSELNSPLHF
DNA: TGTGCCAGCAGTTCAGAACTAAATTCACCCCTCCACTTT

J: TRBJ2-3
D: .
size: .
V: TRBV5-1
CDR3: CASSRDGFNADTQYF
DNA: TGCGCCAGCAGCAGGGACGGGTTTAACGCTGATACGCAGTATTTT

J: TRBJ1-1
D: .
size: .
V: TRBV5-6
CDR3: CASSSFRTENTEAFF
DNA: TGTGCCAGCAGCAGCTTCCGGACGGAGAACACTGAAGCTTTCTTT

J: TRBJ1-2
D: .
size: .
V: TRBV6-6
CDR3: CASSAAGDGYTF
DNA: TGTGCCAGCAGCGCCGCGGGGGATGGCTACACCTTC

J: TRBJ2-1
D: .
size: once
V: TRBV28
CDR3: CASRGTGEYNEQFF
DNA: TGTGCCAGCAGGGGGACGGGGGAGTACAATGAGCAGTTCTTC

J: TRBJ2-7
D: TRBD1
size: .
V: TRBV4-3
CDR3: CASSQGTVTQGVYEQYF
DNA: TGCGCCAGCAGCCAAGGAACAGTTACACAGGGGGTCTACGAGCAGTACTTC

J: TRBJ2-7
D: .
size: once
V: TRBV2
CDR3: CASRAGDSYEQYF
DNA: TGTGCCAGCCGGGCGGGCGACTCCTACGAGCAGTACTTC

J: TRBJ2-1
D: TRBD2
size: .
V: TRBV24-1
CDR3: CATSDWTSGKTDEQFF
DNA: TGTGCCACCAGTGATTGGACTAGCGGGAAAACGGATGAGCAGTTCTTC

J: TRBJ1-6
D: .
size: once
V: TRBV6-5
CDR3: CASSYSITLNSPLHF
DNA: TGTGCCAGCAGTTACTCGATTACCCTCAATTCACCCCTCCACTTT

J: TRBJ2-3
D: .
size: .
V: TRBV7-9
CDR3: CASSRKGDTQYF
DNA: TGTGCCAGCAGCCGAAAGGGAGATACGCAGTATTTT

J: TRBJ1-1
D: .
size: .
V: TRBV19
CDR3: CASSLPPPSPEAFF
DNA: TGTGCCAGTAGCCTTCCCCCCCCATCCCCTGAAGCTTTCTTT

J: TRBJ2-2
D: .
size: .
V: TRBV7-2
CDR3: CASSQLARELFF
DNA: TGTGCCAGCAGCCAACTAGCTCGGGAGCTGTTTTTT

J: TRBJ2-1
D: .
size: .
V: TRBV27
CDR3: CASSFGGRTSYNEQFF
DNA: TGTGCCAGCAGTTTTGGTGGGAGGACCTCCTACAATGAGCAGTTCTTC

J: TRBJ2-5
D: TRBD2
size: .
V: TRBV28
CDR3: CASSPLLAGGPETQYF
DNA: TGTGCCAGCAGTCCTTTACTAGCGGGAGGGCCAGAGACCCAGTACTTC

J: TRBJ1-4
D: .
size: .
V: TRBV5-4
CDR3: CASSSRDRTNEKLFF
DNA: TGTGCCAGCAGCTCACGGGACCGGACTAATGAAAAACTGTTTTTT

J: TRBJ1-5
D: TRBD1
size: .
V: TRBV28
CDR3: CASSSRQGSKPQHF
DNA: TGTGCCAGCAGTTCCCGACAGGGCTCGAAGCCCCAGCATTTT

J: TRBJ1-2
D: .
size: .
V: TRBV6-5
CDR3: CASSYTEGISGYTF
DNA: TGTGCCAGCAGTTACACAGAGGGGATAAGTGGCTACACCTTC

J: TRBJ2-7
D: .
size: .
V: TRBV7-3
CDR3: CASSRGPEDSYEQYF
DNA: TGTGCCAGCAGCCGAGGCCCTGAGGACTCCTACGAGCAGTACTTC

J: TRBJ2-7
D: TRBD1
size: .
V: TRBV11-2
CDR3: CASSLGQGMWEQYF
DNA: TGTGCCAGCAGCCTGGGACAGGGTATGTGGGAGCAGTACTTC

J: TRBJ1-5
D: .
size: .
V: TRBV1
CDR3: CTSSGINEGQGCCQPQHF
DNA: TGCACCAGCAGCGGTATAAATGAAGGGCAGGGCTGTTGTCAGCCCCAGCATTTT

J: TRBJ2-6
D: .
size: once
V: TRBV19
CDR3: CASSIGGLSGANVLTF
DNA: TGTGCCAGTAGTATAGGGGGCCTCTCTGGGGCCAACGTCCTGACTTTC

J: TRBJ1-5
D: .
size: .
V: TRBV28
CDR3: CASSLSGGRNQPQHF
DNA: TGTGCCAGCAGTTTATCTGGGGGACGCAATCAGCCCCAGCATTTT

J: TRBJ2-1
D: .
size: many
V: TRBV27
CDR3: CASLGQHNEQFF
DNA: TGTGCCAGCCTTGGACAACATAATGAGCAGTTCTTC

J: TRBJ2-2
D: .
size: .
V: TRBV7-6
CDR3: CASSRFGGLVTGELFF
DNA: TGTGCCAGCAGCCGTTTCGGGGGATTAGTAACCGGGGAGCTGTTTTTT

J: TRBJ2-4
D: .
size: .
V: TRBV28
CDR3: CASSFRSTSLAKNIQYF
DNA: TGTGCCAGCAGTTTCAGGTCGACCTCCCTAGCCAAAAACATTCAGTACTTC

J: TRBJ1-1
D: .
size: once
V: TRBV28
CDR3: CAGKREGTEAFF
DNA: TGTGCCGGAAAAAGGGAGGGGACTGAAGCTTTCTTT

J: TRBJ2-1
D: .
size: .
V: TRBV7-9
CDR3: CASSLDRGKRDNEQFF
DNA: TGTGCCAGCAGCTTAGACAGGGGTAAGCGGGACAATGAGCAGTTCTTC

J: TRBJ1-2
D: .
size: .
V: TRBV6-5
CDR3: CASKQGMDGYTF
DNA: TGTGCCAGCAAGCAGGGTATGGATGGCTACACCTTC

J: TRBJ2-3
D: TRBD2
size: .
V: TRBV27
CDR3: CASSLQREGLRTDTQYF
DNA: TGTGCCAGCAGTTTACAGCGGGAGGGCCTAAGGACAGATACGCAGTATTTT

J: TRBJ1-3
D: TRBD1
size: .
V: TRBV5-1
CDR3: CASSYGTVRNTIYF
DNA: TGCGCCAGCAGCTATGGGACAGTGCGAAACACCATATATTTT

J: TRBJ2-2
D: .
size: .
V: TRBV14
CDR3: CASSQHTGELFF
DNA: TGTGCCAGCAGCCAGCATACCGGGGAGCTGTTTTTT

J: TRBJ1-1
D: TRBD1
size: .
V: TRBV5-1
CDR3: CASSLRTGQNTEAFF
DNA: TGCGCCAGCAGCCTTCGGACAGGACAGAACACTGAAGCTTTCTTT

J: TRBJ2-7
D: TRBD1
size: once
V: TRBV27
CDR3: CASSLEQGRSSYEQYF
DNA: TGTGCCAGCAGTTTAGAACAGGGGCGAAGCTCCTACGAGCAGTACTTC

J: TRBJ2-2
D: TRBD2
size: .
V: TRBV5-6
CDR3: CASSLVRLARDGELFF
DNA: TGTGCCAGCAGCTTGGTCCGACTAGCGCGAGACGGGGAGCTGTTTTTT

J: TRBJ1-6
D: .
size: .
V: TRBV28
CDR3: CASSRGVFTPLHF
DNA: TGTGCCAGCAGCCGAGGGGTTTTCACACCCCTCCACTTT

J: TRBJ2-1
D: .
size: once
V: TRBV28
CDR3: CASSPTSGILPNEQFF
DNA: TGTGCCAGCAGCCCTACATCCGGGATACTCCCCAATGAGCAGTTCTTC

J: TRBJ1-1
D: .
size: .
V: TRBV11-1
CDR3: CASSLRGTEAFF
DNA: TGTGCCAGCAGCTTAAGGGGCACTGAAGCTTTCTTT

J: TRBJ2-2
D: TRBD2
size: .
V: TRBV5-1
CDR3: CASSSGTTYTGELFF
DNA: TGCGCCAGCAGCTCCGGGACTACCTACACCGGGGAGCTGTTTTTT